This T cell receptor delta chain is from a study of γδ T cells in repeated Plasmodium falciparum infection. Study at large: Some Malian samples span acute malaria episodes; others come from no-transmission periods.

This clone has a handful of counts. The target antigen is unknown. TCRdb assigns this DNA the protein of a much larger clone, which departs from its translation at residue 5; this likely reflects a read error, and the protein shown comes from translating the DNA. TCRdb repeated clone calling on the multiplex PCR reads with CATT. In the table there are around 50,000 delta-chain clones, roughly 1.9% of which are singletons. The trim removed 4 bases at V and 5 bases at J, leaving 27 bases unmatched. This CDR3 comprises 21 residues. Germline V lookup: CDR1 TSWWSYY, CDR2 QGS. Study-wide points: Vgamma9/Vdelta2+ repertoires stayed stably polyclonal over time and infection. In Vdelta2-negative, largely Vdelta1+, gammadelta repertoires, repeated controlled infections appeared to drive clonal selection waves.

Gammadelta T cells were flow-sorted from PBMC into Vgamma9/Vdelta2+ and Vdelta2-negative populations for bulk analysis. The source is a pool of human donors (malaria-infected and uninfected, not separated). Sample: gamma-delta T cells from blood. This sequence joins TRDV1 and TRDJ1; 8 nucleotides line up with TRDD2. No J segment appears in TCRdb, so it was assigned here by matching the sequence to germline. As DNA, the CDR3 is TGTGCTCTTGGGGGACCCGACTTCCTACGTTGGCGTGGGCCCGGTTCTGATAAACTCATCTTT. It yields the protein CALGGPDFLRWRGPGSDKLIF.